A single sample gave rise to the 3 T cell receptor beta chains below, sequenced in a study of blood T cell repertoires in COVID-19. Repertoires were generated with immunoSEQ multiplex PCR, while TCRdb's copy carries only in-frame clones and drops some. The sample has 150,000 or so clones; under 95% are singletons. The sample comprised peripheral blood. The origin of the receptors is a man aged 18 to 29 with acute or convalescent COVID-19.

Details on this clone: The sample carries other DNA sequences with the same CDR3. The chain recombines TRBV5-4 with TRBJ2-3; D is perhaps TRBD1 (6 bases). The CDR3 covers 13 residues. Trimming took 1 base from V and 5 from J, leaving 8 bases between them. Looked up from germline, CDR1 is SGHNT and CDR2 is YYREEE (reference sequence). Here the CDR3 DNA reads TGTGCCAGCAGCTTGAACAGGGAAGATACGCAGTATTTT. Its protein is CASSLNREDTQYF.

This chain links TRBV5-1 with TRBJ2-7, with D possibly being TRBD1 (6 bases). This CDR3 region has 15 residues. V lost 2 bases and J 2 bases, leaving 14 bases between the germline ends. Looked up from germline, CDR1 is SGHRS and CDR2 is YFSETQ. The CDR3 sequence: CASSFDNREAYEQYF. CDR3 sequence (DNA): TGCGCCAGCAGCTTTGATAACAGGGAAGCCTACGAGCAGTACTTC.

The chain recombines TRBV27 with TRBJ2-1; the match to TRBD2 covers 14 bases. V was pared by 6 bases and J by 9 bases, with 19 bases of the junction left unmatched. CDR3 length equals 19 residues. Germline loops: CDR1 MNHEY, CDR2 SMNVEV (reference sequence). CDR3 nucleotides: TGTGCCAGCAGCAGATGGCGACTAGCGGGAGGGCCAGAGAAGGGTGAGCAGTTCTTC. Translating gives CASSRWRLAGGPEKGEQFF.